These T cell receptor beta chains were read from a single sample in a study of blood T cells in healthy people across ages. From the 5' RACE reads, TCRdb called clonotypes with MiXCR, one entry per CDR3 protein. The sample lists some 780,000 distinct CDR3 sequences, just over 55% occurring once. Sequencing used blood. These receptors were obtained from a man aged 35-49 years in good health. CDR3s include the opening cysteine and the closing phenylalanine or tryptophan. The D gene is left open where the match is weak. Clone size is given for some rows only: seen once, a few or many times, or a class if the clone is expanded.

size | D | length | J | V | CDR3 | DNA
NA | NA | 14 | TRBJ1-2 | TRBV4-2 | CASSHADSNYGYTF | TGTGCCAGCAGCCATGCGGACAGTAACTATGGCTACACCTTC
NA | TRBD2 | 15 | TRBJ2-5 | TRBV6-2/TRBV6-3 | CASSPPGTRQETQYF | TGTGCCAGCAGCCCTCCCGGGACTAGACAAGAGACCCAGTACTTC
few | TRBD2 | 15 | TRBJ2-5 | TRBV27 | CASSFGTSVGETQYF | TGTGCCAGCAGTTTCGGGACTAGCGTCGGAGAGACCCAGTACTTC
NA | NA | 16 | TRBJ2-5 | TRBV10-3 | CAISGSSASAQETQYF | TGTGCCATCAGTGGGTCGAGCGCGTCAGCCCAAGAGACCCAGTACTTC
NA | NA | 14 | TRBJ2-5 | TRBV12-3/TRBV12-4 | CASSLTGRTETQYF | TGTGCCAGCAGTTTAACGGGCAGGACAGAGACCCAGTACTTC
NA | NA | 12 | TRBJ2-3 | TRBV12-3/TRBV12-4 | CASSLEASTQYF | TGTGCCAGCAGTTTAGAGGCCAGTACGCAGTATTTT
NA | TRBD1 | 19 | TRBJ1-3 | TRBV7-2 | CASSYVGTGASSSGNTIYF | TGTGCCAGCAGCTATGTAGGGACAGGGGCCTCTAGCTCTGGAAACACCATATATTTT
NA | NA | 12 | TRBJ2-1 | TRBV7-9 | CASSLVECGQFF | TGTGCCAGCAGCTTAGTTGAGTGCGGGCAGTTCTTC
NA | NA | 17 | TRBJ2-2 | TRBV4-2 | CASSQEVRRSNTGELFF | TGTGCCAGCAGCCAAGAGGTACGCAGGAGTAACACCGGGGAGCTGTTTTTT
NA | TRBD2 | 15 | TRBJ2-7 | TRBV7-2 | CASTRGLAFYNEQYF | TGTGCCAGCACCCGGGGACTAGCGTTCTACAATGAGCAGTACTTC
few | NA | 17 | TRBJ2-6 | TRBV7-3 | CASSLLGIRSGANVLTF | TGTGCCAGCAGCTTGTTAGGTATTCGTTCCGGGGCCAACGTCCTGACTTTC
NA | TRBD2 | 15 | TRBJ2-7 | TRBV6-1 | CASRALNGRVDEQYF | TGTGCCAGCAGGGCCTTAAACGGGAGGGTGGACGAGCAGTACTTC
NA | NA | 14 | TRBJ1-2 | TRBV27 | CASSMAGAGYGYTF | TGTGCCAGCAGTATGGCGGGGGCAGGCTATGGCTACACCTTC
once | TRBD1 | 19 | TRBJ2-3 | TRBV7-3 | CASSPEGQGAVSKADTQYF | TGTGCCAGCAGCCCCGAGGGACAGGGGGCGGTAAGCAAAGCCGATACGCAGTATTTT
few | NA | 14 | TRBJ1-5 | TRBV7-2 | CASSLVTVNQPQHF | TGTGCCAGCAGCTTAGTCACCGTCAATCAGCCCCAGCATTTT
NA | NA | 11 | TRBJ2-1 | TRBV7-2 | CASSLGGAPFF | TGTGCCAGCAGCTTAGGGGGTGCGCCGTTCTTC
once | NA | 21 | TRBJ2-1 | TRBV20-1 | CSARVSLWASGIRDLINEQFF | TGCAGTGCTAGAGTTAGCCTGTGGGCTAGTGGGATTAGGGATCTTATCAATGAGCAGTTCTTC